The 22 T cell receptor beta chains listed next were all sequenced from one sample in a study of graft-versus-host responses after intestinal transplantation. Their antigen targets remain unknown. Repertoires were generated with immunoSEQ multiplex PCR, while TCRdb's copy carries only in-frame clones and drops some. In the table there are 45,000 to 60,000 clones, 95% of which are singletons. Sequencing used unstimulated CD8+ T cells sorted from spleen or lymph node cells, obtained before transplant. The receptors were sampled from a human donor who was the organ donor for an intestinal transplant.

This clone has only one observation. CDR3 nucleotides: TGTGCCAGTAGTAACACGGCAGGCTCTAATTTAATCAACGAGCAGTACTTC. This gives the protein CASSNTAGSNLINEQYF. V is TRBV19 and J is TRBJ2-7; no definite D call. V shed 4 bases and J shed 5 bases, with 24 bases lying between them. Germline V gene sequence: CDR1 LNHDA, CDR2 SQIVND (reference sequence). The CDR3 is 17 residues long.

J is TRBJ2-2 and V is TRBV19; weak D call: TRBD2 (5 bases). Germline V gene data show CDR1 as LNHDA and CDR2 as SQIVND (reference sequence). The ends were cut back, 3 bases at V and 5 bases at J, with 10 bases in the middle. This CDR3 is built from 14 residues. CDR3 protein: CASSITGETGELFF. For the CDR3, the DNA is TGTGCCAGTAGTATTACCGGGGAGACCGGGGAGCTGTTTTTT.

This clone was seen only once. V usage is TRBV5-1 and J usage is TRBJ2-7; TRBD2 might be the D (5 bases). The V gene's germline CDR1 is SGHRS and CDR2 YFSETQ. The CDR3 contains 16 residues. The ends were cut back, 7 bases at V and 3 bases at J, with 23 bases in the middle. CDR3 bases: TGCGCCAGCGGGAGTGGCGAGGGATCCTTAAACTACGAGCAGTACTTC. The encoded protein is CASGSGEGSLNYEQYF. Complete variable domain (other parts from reference TRBV5-1 and TRBJ2-7): KAGVTQTPRYLIKTRGQQVTLSCSPISGHRSVSWYQQTPGQGLQFLFEYFSETQRNKGNFPGRFSGRQFSNSRSEMNVSTLELGDSALYLCASGSGEGSLNYEQYFGPGTRLTVT.

J is TRBJ1-1 and V is TRBV11-2; D is uncertain. The germline V gene encodes CDR1 SGHAT and CDR2 FQNNGV. The CDR3 loop spans 15 amino acids. The ends were cut back, 7 bases at V and 1 base at J, with 16 bases in the middle. The CDR3 DNA is TGTGCCAGCATCAACGCTTATGGGGAGAACACTGAAGCTTTCTTT. Translation: CASINAYGENTEAFF.

This clone appeared a single time. V is TRBV30 and J is TRBJ1-5, with a weak D call TRBD1 (6 bases). Germline V CDR1 and CDR2: GTSNPN, SVGIG (reference sequence). The V gene lost 2 bases and the J gene lost 6 bases, with 11 bases spanning the gap. The CDR3 runs 13 residues. In DNA, the CDR3 is TGTGCCTGGAGTCAGGGGCCTGGTCAGCCCCAGCATTTT. Its protein is CAWSQGPGQPQHF. Drawing the rest from reference TRBV30 and TRBJ1-5, the complete variable domain is SQTIHQWPATLVQPVGSPLSLECTVEGTSNPNLYWYRQAAGRGLQLLFYSVGIGQISSEVPQNLSASRPQDRQFILSSKKLLLSDSGFYLCAWSQGPGQPQHFGDGTRLSIL.

The rearrangement links TRBV13 to TRBJ1-5; 10 nucleotides line up with TRBD1. The CDR3 has 14 residues. The germline V gene has CDR1 PRHDT and CDR2 FYEKMQ (reference sequence). V shed 4 bases and J 4 bases; nucleotides not matched to a gene: 1. The CDR3: CASSSGQGNQPQHF. The CDR3 region has the DNA TGTGCCAGCAGCTCGGGACAGGGGAATCAGCCCCAGCATTTT.

V is TRBV28 and J is TRBJ1-2; D gene unclear. This CDR3 spans 16 amino acids. Germline V gene data show CDR1 as MDHEN and CDR2 as SYDVKM. Trimming removed 3 bases at V and 3 bases at J, with 17 bases between. The CDR3 sequence is CASSFEAEANYYGYTF. The DNA for the CDR3 is TGTGCCAGCAGTTTTGAGGCCGAAGCGAACTACTATGGCTACACCTTC.

J is TRBJ1-5 and V is TRBV11-2, with D maybe TRBD1 (5 bases). CDR3 size: 14 residues. V gave up 4 bases and J gave up 7 bases, with 14 bases separating them. Germline lookup yields CDR1 SGHAT and CDR2 FQNNGV. The CDR3 DNA reads as TGTGCCAGCAGCTCAAGCGTGGGGCTGCAGCCCCAGCATTTT. Translating it yields CASSSSVGLQPQHF.

V usage is TRBV13 and J usage is TRBJ2-1; TRBD2 aligns across 9 bases. Germline V CDR1 and CDR2: PRHDT, FYEKMQ (reference sequence). CDR3 length: 12 amino acids. V lost 8 bases, J lost 8 bases, and 4 bases stayed unmatched. The DNA for the CDR3 is TGTGCCAGCCGCGGGGGGGCCGATGAGCAGTTCTTC. It yields the protein CASRGGADEQFF.

V gene TRBV5-5 combines with J gene TRBJ1-5; 7 positions match TRBD1. Germline-derived CDR1 and CDR2 are SGHKS and YYEKEE (reference sequence). Unmatched junction bases numbered 6, after V lost 3 bases and J lost 3 bases. The CDR3 has 15 residues. The CDR3 spells CASSSSGQVNQPQHF. The CDR3, as DNA: TGTGCCAGCAGCTCAAGCGGACAGGTCAATCAGCCCCAGCATTTT.

The gene calls are TRBV6-6 and TRBJ2-4; TRBD1 might be the D (5 bases). This CDR3 spans 14 amino acids. Deletions cut 6 bases from V and 6 bases from J, with 15 bases between. Germline lookup yields CDR1 MNHNY and CDR2 SVGAGI (reference sequence). CDR3 sequence (DNA): TGTGCCAGCAGCCCAGAAGGGGCCCCAAACATTCAGTACTTC. This encodes CASSPEGAPNIQYF.

This rearrangement joins TRBV4-1 to TRBJ2-1, with 10 bases lining up with TRBD2. Trimming removed 3 bases from V and 0 bases from J; junction bases left unmatched: 5. Germline V CDR1 and CDR2: MGHRA, YSYEKL. The CDR3 runs to 17 residues. CDR3 loop: CASSHARTSGSYNEQFF. The CDR3 coding sequence is TGCGCCAGCAGCCACGCGAGGACTAGCGGCTCCTACAATGAGCAGTTCTTC.

V is TRBV6-5 and J is TRBJ1-2, with D hard to call. The CDR3 is made up of 15 amino acids. V gave up 3 bases and J gave up 6 bases, with 17 bases separating them. The germline CDR1 and CDR2 sequences are MNHEY and SVGAGI. CDR3 protein: CASSYRGDYPNGYTF. CDR3 bases: TGTGCCAGCAGTTATCGGGGTGACTATCCAAATGGCTACACCTTC.

V and J are TRBV13 and TRBJ1-5; no clear D. Germline CDR1 and CDR2: PRHDT and FYEKMQ (reference sequence). This CDR3 comprises 15 residues. Deletions cut 4 bases from V and 3 bases from J, with 13 bases between. The CDR3 bases are TGTGCCAGCAGCTCTTTTTCGCAGCACAATCAGCCCCAGCATTTT. The encoded protein is CASSSFSQHNQPQHF.

The rearrangement joins TRBV5-1 to TRBJ1-4, with D tentatively TRBD1 (5 bases). This CDR3 is 14 amino acids long. Germline CDR1 and CDR2: SGHRS and YFSETQ. Trimming shortened V by 4 bases and J by 7 bases, and 14 bases separated the two germline ends. CDR3 region: CASSPEGLIEKLFF. For the CDR3, the DNA is TGCGCCAGCAGCCCCGAGGGGCTGATTGAAAAACTGTTTTTT.

The chain uses TRBV6-5 and TRBJ2-1; 9 positions agree with TRBD1. Germline V lookup: CDR1 MNHEY, CDR2 SVGAGI. CDR3 length: 15 amino acids. Trimming cost V 2 bases and J 6 bases; bases outside gene matches: 5. CDR3 loop: CASSYGGQGANEQFF. The CDR3 DNA reads as TGTGCCAGCAGTTACGGGGGACAGGGCGCCAATGAGCAGTTCTTC.

This clone showed up just once. The CDR3 sequence: CASSGDRGFPGELFF. DNA for the CDR3: TGTGCCAGCAGTGGGGACAGGGGTTTTCCCGGGGAGCTGTTTTTT. The genes are TRBV6-1 and TRBJ2-2; TRBD1 aligns across 10 bases. V was pared by 4 bases and J by 6 bases, with 5 bases of the junction left unmatched. Germline V CDR1 and CDR2: MNHNS, SASEGT. The CDR3 runs to 15 residues.

The chain combines TRBV4-3 with TRBJ2-5; 7 bases align to TRBD2. There are 16 residues in the CDR3. Germline V gene data show CDR1 as LGHNA and CDR2 as YSLEER. V lost 0 bases to trimming and J lost 4 bases; unmatched junction nucleotides: 8. CDR3 sequence (DNA): TGCGCCAGCAGCCAAGATCGGGACTATCCCGGAGAGACCCAGTACTTC. Its translation is CASSQDRDYPGETQYF.

This clone was detected only once. This sequence joins TRBV28 and TRBJ1-1; D remains unclear. The V end lost 2 bases, the J end lost 1 base, and 8 bases lay between the germline ends. The CDR3 covers 14 residues. Germline values: CDR1 MDHEN, CDR2 SYDVKM. This CDR3 is CASSLLKTNTEAFF. Written as DNA, the CDR3 is TGTGCCAGCAGTTTACTGAAAACGAACACTGAAGCTTTCTTT.

The chain links TRBV6-5 to TRBJ2-3, with TRBD1 as a possible D gene (5 bases). The length of the CDR3 is 16 residues. The V end was cut by 2 bases, the J end by 5 bases, with 17 bases between. Germline values: CDR1 MNHEY, CDR2 SVGAGI. For the CDR3, the DNA is TGTGCCAGCAGTTACGGCCCAGGGAACGTGGTAGATACGCAGTATTTT. Translating it yields CASSYGPGNVVDTQYF.

V usage is TRBV11-3 and J usage is TRBJ2-3, with 7 bases identical to TRBD1. Germline loops: CDR1 SGHNT, CDR2 YENEEA. CDR3 length: 17 residues. Trimming at V came to 4 bases and at J to 2 bases, leaving 12 bases not matched to a gene. The CDR3 nucleotides are TGTGCCAGCAGCTCCGGACAGGCGCCCAGCCCCACAGATACGCAGTATTTT. This gives the protein CASSSGQAPSPTDTQYF.

The chain carries TRBV20-1 and TRBJ2-1; weak D call: TRBD1 (5 bases). Germline CDR1 DFQATT, CDR2 SNEGSKA (reference sequence). The CDR3 spans 10 residues. Between the trimmed V and J ends, which lost 8 bases and 4 bases, there was a span of 6 bases. The DNA for the CDR3 is TGCAGTAAGGGGTACAATGAGCAGTTCTTC. It is translated as CSKGYNEQFF.